Below, one T cell receptor beta chain is given with its context. Some clones are missing from TCRdb's copy, which holds only in-frame ones; the method was immunoSEQ multiplex PCR. The sample carries about 100,000 clones, 88% recorded once. V was clipped by 3 bases and J by 6 bases; unmatched bases: 10. This CDR3 region has 16 residues. Germline CDR1 is LNHNV and CDR2 is YYDKDF (reference sequence). This specimen comes from a study of blood T cell repertoires in COVID-19. The specimen sequenced was peripheral blood. This clonotype was obtained from a human donor in a cohort sampled during active COVID-19. The genes are TRBV15 and TRBJ2-3, with 9 bases that match TRBD2. CDR3 residues: CATSRLSLSGSDTQYF. The CDR3 DNA follows: TGTGCCACCAGCAGGTTATCCCTTAGCGGGAGTGATACGCAGTATTTT.